This T cell receptor beta chain appears in the sequencing data of a study of shared clonotypes between healthy human individuals. Across the whole study: Participating donors consisted of a couple of women and a few men aged 18 to 49.

Scientists sequenced DNA from unsorted PBMC on ten immunoSEQ deep assay plates. Clones were sequenced by immunoSEQ multiplex PCR, and TCRdb holds only the in-frame ones, with some missing. Found here are approximately 470,000 clones, approximately 81% of them singletons; the top ten hold about 13%. The donor population consisted of healthy HIV-negative adults with no recent acute infections or vaccinations. Tens of millions of PBMCs were counted before genomic DNA extraction. This sequence originates from a woman in her 40s in good health. Some clones in this sample may be carry-over from other donors' samples. The specimen was PBMCs.

The CDR3 coding sequence is TGTGCCAGCAGCTCACAAGGACTAGCGGACGATCGGCAGTACTTC. It translates to CASSSQGLADDRQYF. This chain uses TRBV5-4 with TRBJ2-7; 10 positions agree with TRBD2. V lost 3 bases and J lost 9; bases outside the gene matches: 12. The germline V gene has CDR1 SGHNT and CDR2 YYREEE (reference sequence). The CDR3 consists of 15 residues.